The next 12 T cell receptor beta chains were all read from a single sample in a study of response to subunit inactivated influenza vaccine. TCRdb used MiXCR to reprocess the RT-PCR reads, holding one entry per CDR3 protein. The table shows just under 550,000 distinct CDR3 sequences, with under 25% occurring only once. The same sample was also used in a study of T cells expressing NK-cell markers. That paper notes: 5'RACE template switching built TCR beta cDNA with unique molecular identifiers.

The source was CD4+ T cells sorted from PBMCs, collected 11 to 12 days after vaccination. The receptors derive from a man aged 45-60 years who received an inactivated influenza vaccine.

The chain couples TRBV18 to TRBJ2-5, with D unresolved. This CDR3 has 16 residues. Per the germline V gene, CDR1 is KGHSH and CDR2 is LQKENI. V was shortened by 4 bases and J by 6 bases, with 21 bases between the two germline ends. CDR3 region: CASSLPLSSAEKTQYF. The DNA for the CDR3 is TGTGCCAGCTCACTACCCCTAAGCAGCGCGGAGAAGACCCAGTACTTC.

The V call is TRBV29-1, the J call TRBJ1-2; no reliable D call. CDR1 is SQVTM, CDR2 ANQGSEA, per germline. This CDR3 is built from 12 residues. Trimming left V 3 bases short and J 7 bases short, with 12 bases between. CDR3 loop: CSVDRTSGGYTF. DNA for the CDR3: TGCAGCGTTGACCGGACGTCAGGTGGCTACACCTTC.

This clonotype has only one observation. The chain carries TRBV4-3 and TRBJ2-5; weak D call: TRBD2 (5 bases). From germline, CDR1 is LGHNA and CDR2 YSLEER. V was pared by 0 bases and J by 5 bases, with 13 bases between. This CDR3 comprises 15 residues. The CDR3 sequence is CASSQDGRGRETQYF. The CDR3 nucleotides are TGCGCCAGCAGCCAAGATGGCCGGGGAAGGGAGACCCAGTACTTC.

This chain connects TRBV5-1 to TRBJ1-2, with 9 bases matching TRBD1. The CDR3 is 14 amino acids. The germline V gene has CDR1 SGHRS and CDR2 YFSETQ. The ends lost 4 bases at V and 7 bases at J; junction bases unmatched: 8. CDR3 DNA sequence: TGCGCCAGCAGCCCCTGGGACAGGGCGGGTGGCTACACCTTC. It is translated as CASSPWDRAGGYTF.

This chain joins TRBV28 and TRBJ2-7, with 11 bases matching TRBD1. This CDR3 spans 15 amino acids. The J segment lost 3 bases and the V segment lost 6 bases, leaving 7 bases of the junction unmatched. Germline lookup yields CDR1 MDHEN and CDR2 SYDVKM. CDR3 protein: CASRSQGTGGYEQYF. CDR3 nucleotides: TGTGCCAGCAGATCGCAAGGGACAGGGGGCTACGAGCAGTACTTC.

CDR3 residues: CATSVLRGSTDTQYF. The CDR3 DNA sequence: TGTGCCACCAGTGTGTTGCGGGGGAGCACAGATACGCAGTATTTT. The genes are TRBV24-1 and TRBJ2-3, with 7 bases that match TRBD2. Germline V CDR1 and CDR2: KGHDR, SFDVKD. This CDR3 spans 15 amino acids. With V trimmed by 5 bases and J by 0 bases, 4 bases remained unmatched.

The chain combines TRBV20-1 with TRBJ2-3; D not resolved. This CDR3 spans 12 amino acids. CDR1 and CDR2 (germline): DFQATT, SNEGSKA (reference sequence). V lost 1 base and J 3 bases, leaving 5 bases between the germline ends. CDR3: CSARVITDTQYF. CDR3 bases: TGCAGTGCTAGAGTGATAACAGATACGCAGTATTTT.

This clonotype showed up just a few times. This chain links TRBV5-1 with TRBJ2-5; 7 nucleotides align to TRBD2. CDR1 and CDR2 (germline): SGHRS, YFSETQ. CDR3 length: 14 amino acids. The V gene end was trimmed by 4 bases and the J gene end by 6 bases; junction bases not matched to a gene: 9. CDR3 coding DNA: TGCGCCAGCAGCCAAGGGGACTATACCCAGACCCAGTACTTC. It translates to CASSQGDYTQTQYF.

The CDR3 sequence is CASSSWTRETQYF. In DNA form, the CDR3 reads TGTGCCAGCAGCTCTTGGACCCGGGAGACCCAGTACTTC. V usage is TRBV7-2 and J usage is TRBJ2-5; D not resolved. The germline gives CDR1 SGHTA, CDR2 FQGNSA. The CDR3 totals 13 residues. V was cut by 4 bases and J by 5 bases, with 11 bases left in between.

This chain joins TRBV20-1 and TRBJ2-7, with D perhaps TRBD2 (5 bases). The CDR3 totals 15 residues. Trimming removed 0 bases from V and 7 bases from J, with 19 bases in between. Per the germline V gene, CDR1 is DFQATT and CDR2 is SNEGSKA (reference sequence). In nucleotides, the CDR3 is TGCAGTGCTAGAGATCTGGGGAGCACCTTTGGAGAGCAGTACTTC. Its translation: CSARDLGSTFGEQYF.

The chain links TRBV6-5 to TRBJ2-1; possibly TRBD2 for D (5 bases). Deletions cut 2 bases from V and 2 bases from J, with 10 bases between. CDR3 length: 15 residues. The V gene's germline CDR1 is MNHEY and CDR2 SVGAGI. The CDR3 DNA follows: TGTGCCAGCAGTTACATGAGGGCGGCCTACAATGAGCAGTTCTTC. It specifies CASSYMRAAYNEQFF.

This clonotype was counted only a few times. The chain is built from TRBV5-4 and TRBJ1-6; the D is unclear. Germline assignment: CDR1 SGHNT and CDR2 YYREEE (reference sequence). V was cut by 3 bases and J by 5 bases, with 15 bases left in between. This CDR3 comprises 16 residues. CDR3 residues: CASSSRPGINNSPLHF. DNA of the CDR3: TGTGCCAGCAGCTCACGACCCGGGATAAATAATTCACCCCTCCACTTT.